This record looks at one TCR beta chain sequence and its context. The germline V gene has CDR1 SGHVS and CDR2 FQNEAQ. The CDR3 is made up of 17 amino acids. J lost 5 bases, V lost 5 bases, and 12 bases had no gene match. The data stem from a study of blood T cell repertoires in COVID-19. Study as a whole: Samples representing acute and convalescent COVID-19 were sourced from the United States, Italy and Spain. T cells, B-cell-depleted T cells, or PBMCs provided the cDNA or gDNA that served as material.

Per the original methods: Reference gene primer amplification gave estimated nucleated cell counts. Using immunoSEQ multiplex PCR, the repertoire was profiled, and TCRdb retains in-frame clones only, with some absent. Clonal size and the V and J genes are those of that table, whereas D and trimming came from the DNA. The sample carries approximately 30,000 clones, about 72% recorded once. The source material was peripheral blood. This TCR came from a woman aged 60-75 years with acute or convalescent COVID-19. V is TRBV7-8 and J is TRBJ1-1; 12 bases align to TRBD1. For the CDR3, the DNA is TGTGCCAGCAGCCAGACCTCTGGGACAGGGGGCAGGACTGAAGCTTTCTTT. Protein product: CASSQTSGTGGRTEAFF.